What follows are 26 T cell receptor beta chains derived from one specimen sequenced in a study of T-cell memory formation after mild COVID-19. TCRdb reanalysed the 5' RACE reads using MiXCR and keeps one entry per CDR3 protein. The sample consists of about 400,000 distinct CDR3 sequences, roughly 26% of them appearing once. Sequenced sample: PBMCs or a T cell subset sorted from them (not recorded which). Every receptor here comes from an adult woman who had mild COVID-19 (a few samples of this study predate the infection). Cell type and time point are not known.

The chain recombines TRBV20-1 with TRBJ1-2; 7 positions match TRBD1. CDR1 is DFQATT, CDR2 SNEGSKA, per germline (reference sequence). The CDR3 contains 16 residues. CDR3 region: CLTEKRDRVDNYGYTF. CDR3 DNA sequence: TGCTTAACGGAAAAAAGAGACAGGGTGGATAACTATGGCTACACCTTC.

This rearrangement joins TRBV24-1 to TRBJ2-7, with 7 bases that match TRBD1. The CDR3 is made up of 15 amino acids. Per the germline V gene, CDR1 is KGHDR and CDR2 is SFDVKD. Trimming cost V 2 bases and J 2 bases; bases outside gene matches: 5. The CDR3 coding sequence is TGTGCCACCAGTGATTGGGCAGGGGGAACCTACGAGCAGTACTTC. The encoded protein is CATSDWAGGTYEQYF.

The CDR3 sequence is CASLAGDADTQYF. CDR3 in DNA: TGTGCCAGTTTAGCGGGAGATGCAGATACGCAGTATTTT. The rearrangement uses TRBV2 and TRBJ2-3, with TRBD2 matching 9 bases. Germline V gene lookup returns CDR1 SNHLY and CDR2 FYNNEI. CDR3 length: 13 amino acids. Trimming removed 9 bases from V and 4 bases from J; junction bases left unmatched: 5.

This chain connects TRBV3-1 to TRBJ2-7, with 11 bases that match TRBD1. The CDR3 contains 15 residues. Trimming removed 4 bases from V and 3 bases from J; junction bases left unmatched: 5. Per the germline V gene, CDR1 is LGHDT and CDR2 is YNNKEL (reference sequence). CDR3 in amino acids: CASSRRTGGYYEQYF. The CDR3 region has the DNA TGTGCCAGCAGCCGACGGACAGGGGGCTACTACGAGCAGTACTTC.

The table lists this clonotype with a few counts. The V and J genes are TRBV7-9 and TRBJ1-1; 11 bases map to TRBD1. The CDR3 spans 15 residues. J was trimmed by 3 bases and V by 4 bases; bases with no gene match: 4. CDR1 SEHNR and CDR2 FQNEAQ come from the germline V gene (reference sequence). The CDR3 region has the DNA TGTGCCAGCAGCTGGACAGGGGGCGGTCACACTGAAGCTTTCTTT. Its translation: CASSWTGGGHTEAFF.

This clonotype was counted between two and nine times. The chain combines TRBV29-1 with TRBJ2-5; 9 nucleotides align to TRBD1. The CDR3 runs 12 residues. The germline gives CDR1 SQVTM, CDR2 ANQGSEA. Germline trimming cut 5 bases from V and 5 bases from J; bases unmatched to any gene: 3. CDR3 nucleotides: TGCAGCGTTTCCGACAGGGGGGAGACCCAGTACTTC. Encoded protein: CSVSDRGETQYF.

This clonotype came up a few times. V and J are TRBV5-1 and TRBJ1-1; no clear D gene. The V end lost 2 bases, the J end lost 3 bases, and 11 bases lay between the germline ends. The V gene's germline CDR1 is SGHRS and CDR2 YFSETQ. The CDR3 sequence is 14 residues long. This CDR3 reads CASSFTSGDTEAFF. The CDR3 nucleotides are TGCGCCAGCAGCTTTACTTCGGGAGACACTGAAGCTTTCTTT.

This rearrangement joins TRBV5-1 to TRBJ2-5, with TRBD1 matching 7 bases. The V gene's germline CDR1 is SGHRS and CDR2 YFSETQ. This CDR3 contains 15 residues. V dropped 4 bases and J dropped 7; count of bases not matched to a gene: 13. As DNA, the CDR3 is TGCGCCAGCAGCCCGTCCCCAACAGGGGCCGCGACCCAGTACTTC. It codes for CASSPSPTGAATQYF.

J is TRBJ1-1 and V is TRBV12-3 or TRBV12-4; no clear D gene. CDR3 length equals 14 residues. The V end was cut by 2 bases, the J end by 5 bases, with 12 bases between. CDR3 sequence reads: CASSLRRSKTEAFF. Written as DNA, the CDR3 is TGTGCCAGCAGTTTAAGGCGGTCCAAGACTGAAGCTTTCTTT.

This rearrangement joins TRBV18 to TRBJ1-1; D possibly corresponds to TRBD1 (5 bases). Germline lookup yields CDR1 KGHSH and CDR2 LQKENI. V lost 8 bases to trimming and J lost 5 bases, with 18 bases between them. The length of the CDR3 is 14 residues. For the CDR3, the DNA is TGTGCCAGCCGAGGTGGGGGTATGGTGACTGAAGCTTTCTTT. It yields the protein CASRGGGMVTEAFF.

The gene calls are TRBV7-3 and TRBJ2-2, with 7 positions matching TRBD1. CDR1 and CDR2 from the germline V gene are SGHTA and FQGTGA. CDR3 length: 13 residues. Unmatched junction bases numbered 5, after V lost 7 bases and J lost 6 bases. CDR3: CASMGDRAGELFF. The CDR3, as DNA: TGTGCCAGCATGGGTGACAGGGCCGGGGAGCTGTTTTTT.

There are a few counts of this clonotype. The rearrangement uses TRBV4-1 and TRBJ1-2; D gene uncertain. The CDR3 extends over 13 amino acids. V gave up 1 base and J gave up 5 bases, with 8 bases separating them. Germline V gene lookup returns CDR1 MGHRA and CDR2 YSYEKL. The CDR3 protein is CASSQVGYYGYTF. The DNA for the CDR3 is TGCGCCAGCAGCCAAGTGGGGTATTATGGCTACACCTTC.

The chain is built from TRBV30 and TRBJ2-1; tentatively, D is TRBD1 or TRBD2 (5 bases each). CDR3 length equals 13 residues. CDR1 and CDR2 from the germline V gene are GTSNPN and SVGIG (reference sequence). V was pared by 2 bases and J by 3 bases, with 8 bases between. CDR3 sequence: CAWSSGGYNEQFF. In DNA, the CDR3 is TGTGCCTGGAGTAGTGGGGGCTACAATGAGCAGTTCTTC.

This clonotype appeared once. The chain combines TRBV2 with TRBJ1-5, with D maybe TRBD1 (6 bases). Germline loops: CDR1 SNHLY, CDR2 FYNNEI. This CDR3 has 15 residues. Trimming left V 5 bases short and J 0 bases short, with 11 bases between. The CDR3 DNA is TGTGCCAGCAGTATGGACAGCTATAGCAATCAGCCCCAGCATTTT. Residues: CASSMDSYSNQPQHF.

J is TRBJ1-2 and V is TRBV5-5; D is unresolved. The CDR3 totals 14 residues. Trimming took off 6 bases at V and 0 bases at J, with 12 bases between the two ends. Germline CDR1 SGHKS, CDR2 YYEKEE (reference sequence). The CDR3 nucleotides are TGTGCCAGCATCCCGGACCTTGCTAACTATGGCTACACCTTC. Translated: CASIPDLANYGYTF.

The chain is built from TRBV4-1 and TRBJ1-4, with 10 bases identical to TRBD1. CDR1 MGHRA and CDR2 YSYEKL come from the germline V gene. After removal of 2 bases from V and 8 bases from J, the junction contained 5 bases not matched to a gene. CDR3 length equals 15 residues. The CDR3 here is CASSQLGTGVEKLFF. The CDR3 region has the DNA TGCGCCAGCAGCCAACTCGGGACAGGGGTAGAAAAACTGTTTTTT.

This clonotype was seen a few times. The rearrangement links TRBV19 to TRBJ2-7; unclear D gene. Germline values: CDR1 LNHDA, CDR2 SQIVND (reference sequence). The CDR3 spans 16 residues. Trimming removed 1 base from V and 0 bases from J, with 13 bases in between. The CDR3 sequence is CASSIGASLSSYEQYF. DNA of the CDR3: TGTGCCAGTAGTATAGGGGCCAGCCTAAGCTCCTACGAGCAGTACTTC.

The chain is built from TRBV19 and TRBJ2-6; D is uncertain. This CDR3 region has 14 residues. V gave up 6 bases and J gave up 2 bases, with 8 bases separating them. The germline V gene has CDR1 LNHDA and CDR2 SQIVND (reference sequence). DNA for the CDR3: TGTGCCAGTAGGGAAGAAGCTGGGGCCAACGTCCTGACTTTC. Protein product: CASREEAGANVLTF. Full variable domain (rest looked up from reference TRBV19 and TRBJ2-6): DGGITQSPKYLFRKEGQNVTLSCEQNLNHDAMYWYRQDPGQGLRLIYYSQIVNDFQKGDIAEGYSVSREKKESFPLTVTSAQKNPTAFYLCASREEAGANVLTFGAGSRLTVL.

The rearrangement links TRBV29-1 to TRBJ1-1; the match to TRBD1 covers 9 bases. The CDR3 runs to 14 residues. The germline CDR1 and CDR2 sequences are SQVTM and ANQGSEA. V lost 3 bases and J lost 8; bases outside the gene matches: 10. CDR3 loop: CSVDPSGQGMEAFF. CDR3 nucleotide sequence: TGCAGCGTTGACCCCTCGGGACAGGGCATGGAAGCTTTCTTT.

The gene calls are TRBV4-2 and TRBJ1-1, with 8 bases lining up with TRBD1. CDR1 and CDR2 from the germline V gene are LGHNA and YNFKEQ. V dropped 2 bases and J dropped 4; count of bases not matched to a gene: 6. The length of the CDR3 is 15 residues. CDR3 coding DNA: TGTGCCAGCAGCCAAAGACAGGGGCAATTCACTGAAGCTTTCTTT. This gives the protein CASSQRQGQFTEAFF.

The chain recombines TRBV7-6 with TRBJ2-7, with D possibly being TRBD2 (6 bases). The length of the CDR3 is 15 residues. The V gene's germline CDR1 is SGHVS and CDR2 FNYEAQ. V was cut by 5 bases and J by 2 bases, with 16 bases left in between. The CDR3 reads CASSPWASEAYEQYF. The CDR3 bases are TGTGCCAGCAGCCCTTGGGCTAGCGAGGCCTACGAGCAGTACTTC.

This clonotype was observed a handful of times. The rearrangement joins TRBV4-1 to TRBJ2-1; 10 nucleotides align to TRBD2. The germline V gene encodes CDR1 MGHRA and CDR2 YSYEKL. This CDR3 comprises 17 residues. Trimming cost V 4 bases and J 0 bases; bases outside gene matches: 6. DNA of the CDR3: TGCGCCAGCAGCCGTGGACTAGCGGACCCCTCCTACAATGAGCAGTTCTTC. Translation gives CASSRGLADPSYNEQFF.

This clonotype was counted a few times. This rearrangement joins TRBV5-6 to TRBJ2-3; D unclear. The V end lost 5 bases, the J end lost 5 bases, and 12 bases lay between the germline ends. The germline V gene encodes CDR1 SGHDT and CDR2 YYEEEE. This CDR3 is 13 amino acids long. The CDR3 region has the DNA TGTGCCAGCAGGGCCATTTCGGGAGATACGCAGTATTTT. Translating gives CASRAISGDTQYF.

The chain is built from TRBV6-6 and TRBJ2-6; tentatively, D is TRBD1 (6 bases). Germline CDR1 is MNHNY and CDR2 is SVGAGI (reference sequence). This CDR3 contains 15 residues. Trimming removed 9 bases from V and 4 bases from J, with 16 bases in between. Written as DNA, the CDR3 is TGTGCCAGTACGCCAACAGGGACCGGGGCCAACGTCCTGACTTTC. Amino acids: CASTPTGTGANVLTF.

The rearrangement links TRBV10-3 to TRBJ2-3; possibly TRBD1 or TRBD2 for D (5 bases each). Trimming took 8 bases from V and 2 from J, leaving 14 bases between them. CDR1 is ENHRY, CDR2 SYGVKD, per germline. The CDR3 sequence is 14 residues long. CDR3 DNA: TGTGCCATCCGAAGGGACCATACCACAGATACGCAGTATTTT. The encoded protein is CAIRRDHTTDTQYF.

The sample holds a few counts of this clonotype. The V gene is TRBV5-4, the J gene TRBJ1-6; D possibly corresponds to TRBD1 (5 bases). The CDR3 spans 15 residues. Germline V gives CDR1 SGHNT, CDR2 YYREEE (reference sequence). Trimming cost V 0 bases and J 6 bases, with 10 bases left between them. This CDR3 is CASSLARAANSPLHF. The CDR3 nucleotides are TGTGCCAGCAGCTTGGCCAGGGCGGCTAATTCACCCCTCCACTTT.